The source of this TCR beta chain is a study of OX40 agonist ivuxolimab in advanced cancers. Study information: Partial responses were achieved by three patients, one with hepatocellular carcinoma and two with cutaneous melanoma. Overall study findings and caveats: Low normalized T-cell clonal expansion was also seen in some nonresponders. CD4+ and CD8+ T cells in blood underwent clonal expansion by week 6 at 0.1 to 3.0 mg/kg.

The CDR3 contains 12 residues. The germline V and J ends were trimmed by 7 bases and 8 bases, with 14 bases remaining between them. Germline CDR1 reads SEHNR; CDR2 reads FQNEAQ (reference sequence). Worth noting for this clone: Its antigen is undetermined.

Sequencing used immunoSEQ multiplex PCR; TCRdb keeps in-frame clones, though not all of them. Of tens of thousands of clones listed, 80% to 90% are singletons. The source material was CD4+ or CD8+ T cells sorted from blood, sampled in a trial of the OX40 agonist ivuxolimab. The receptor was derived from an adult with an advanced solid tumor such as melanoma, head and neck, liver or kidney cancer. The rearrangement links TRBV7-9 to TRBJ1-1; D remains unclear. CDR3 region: CASTSAGLEAFF. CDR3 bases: TGTGCCAGCACATCTGCGGGTTTGGAAGCTTTCTTT.